These T cell receptor beta chains were read from a single sample in a study of control samples from healthy donors and cancer patients. The method was immunoSEQ multiplex PCR; TCRdb's version includes in-frame clones alone and lacks a portion of them. The data show about 150,000 clones, about 89% seen once. Sample: blood. The receptors derive from a man aged 25-45 years in good health. CDR3s include the opening cysteine and the closing phenylalanine or tryptophan. D genes are given only for firm matches. Only some rows state a clone size, as once, few, many or a class for expanded clones.

v_gene	j_gene	abundance	d_gene	len	CDR3aa	CDR3nt
TRBV5-4	TRBJ1-2	-	-	13	CASSLDRNYGYTF	TGTGCCAGCAGCTTGGACCGTAACTATGGCTACACCTTC
TRBV25-1	TRBJ2-7	many	-	14	CASSESGSSYEQYF	TGTGCCAGCAGTGAAAGCGGTAGCTCCTACGAGCAGTACTTC
TRBV6-7	TRBJ2-1	-	-	14	CASSHRGGGNEQFF	TGTGCCAGCAGTCATAGAGGCGGCGGCAATGAGCAGTTCTTC
TRBV7-2	TRBJ2-7	once	TRBD2	14	CASSSSSGAYEQYF	TGTGCCAGCAGCTCCTCTAGCGGGGCCTACGAGCAGTACTTC
TRBV7-9	TRBJ2-1	-	TRBD1	15	CASSLGGTGFYEQFF	TGTGCCAGCAGCTTAGGAGGGACAGGGTTCTATGAGCAGTTCTTC
TRBV3-1/TRBV3-2	TRBJ1-2	-	-	19	CASSQEGLSGASSNYGYTF	TGTGCCAGCAGCCAAGAAGGGCTTTCGGGTGCCTCTTCTAACTATGGCTACACCTTC
TRBV7-9	TRBJ1-6	-	-	15	CASSSLRTANSPLHF	TGTGCCAGCAGTTCCCTGCGGACCGCTAATTCACCCCTCCACTTT
TRBV7-2	TRBJ2-5	-	-	14	CASSPRRVIETQYF	TGTGCCAGCAGCCCAAGGAGGGTCATAGAGACCCAGTACTTC
TRBV6-5	TRBJ2-3	-	TRBD2	16	CASSYAGGPSTDTQYF	TGTGCCAGCAGTTACGCGGGAGGGCCGAGCACAGATACGCAGTATTTT
TRBV5-4	TRBJ1-6	once	TRBD1	16	CASSLGRDRGSSPLHF	TGTGCCAGCAGCTTGGGTAGGGACAGGGGATCCTCACCCCTCCACTTT
TRBV5-1	TRBJ2-3	-	-	15	CASSFGTGRTDTQYF	TGCGCCAGCAGCTTCGGGACTGGGAGGACAGATACGCAGTATTTT
TRBV18	TRBJ2-5	-	TRBD1	13	CASSSGQGETQYF	TGTGCCAGCTCATCAGGACAGGGGGAGACCCAGTACTTC
TRBV7-2	TRBJ2-1	-	-	14	CASSLGVTRHEQFF	TGTGCCAGCAGCTTAGGGGTGACGAGACATGAGCAGTTCTTC
TRBV7-9	TRBJ1-6	-	-	13	CASSRGINSPLHF	TGTGCCAGCAGCCGGGGAATTAATTCACCCCTCCACTTT
TRBV5-1	TRBJ2-2	once	-	16	CASSPGTSANTGELFF	TGCGCCAGCAGCCCGGGGACATCCGCGAACACCGGGGAGCTGTTTTTT
TRBV30	TRBJ2-5	-	-	14	CAWILGQRQETQYF	TGTGCCTGGATCTTGGGGCAGCGCCAAGAGACCCAGTACTTC
TRBV28	TRBJ1-3	-	-	16	CASSFLTGPSGNTIYF	TGTGCCAGCAGTTTCTTGACAGGACCCTCTGGAAACACCATATATTTT
TRBV5-5	TRBJ2-7	-	TRBD1	14	CASSGQGRSYEQYF	TGTGCCAGCAGCGGACAGGGAAGGTCGTACGAGCAGTACTTC
TRBV7-2	TRBJ2-2	-	TRBD2	15	CASSFGGRGTGELFF	TGTGCCAGCAGCTTTGGCGGGAGGGGGACCGGGGAGCTGTTTTTT
TRBV5-1	TRBJ1-2	-	TRBD1	15	CASSPQGGLDYGYTF	TGCGCCAGCAGCCCGCAGGGGGGGTTAGACTATGGCTACACCTTC
TRBV18	TRBJ1-2	-	-	19	CASSPNHHQDRGINYGYTF	TGTGCCAGCTCACCGAACCATCACCAGGACAGAGGAATTAACTATGGCTACACCTTC
TRBV12-3/TRBV12-4	TRBJ1-1	-	-	13	CASSNRLGTEAFF	TGTGCCAGCTCAAACCGCCTGGGGACTGAAGCTTTCTTT
TRBV30	TRBJ2-4	-	-	15	CAWSEFRGFRNIQYF	TGTGCCTGGAGTGAATTCAGGGGTTTCAGAAACATTCAGTACTTC
TRBV18	TRBJ2-1	-	TRBD2	16	CASSPGGAGVYNEQFF	TGTGCCAGCTCACCGGGAGGAGCGGGAGTCTACAATGAGCAGTTCTTC
TRBV11-1	TRBJ2-1	once	TRBD1	15	CASSHGAGGLGEQFF	TGTGCCAGCAGTCACGGGGCAGGGGGCCTTGGGGAGCAGTTCTTC
TRBV6-1	TRBJ1-2	-	-	16	CASSEIRASTFVSYTF	TGTGCCAGCAGTGAAATCCGGGCCAGCACCTTCGTTAGCTACACCTTC
TRBV4-3	TRBJ1-5	-	-	17	CASSQDSYVNSNQPQHF	TGCGCCAGCAGCCAAGATAGCTACGTGAATAGCAATCAGCCCCAGCATTTT
TRBV5-5	TRBJ1-1	-	-	16	CASSLVRGIWNTEAFF	TGTGCCAGCAGCTTGGTTAGGGGGATTTGGAACACTGAAGCTTTCTTT
TRBV9	TRBJ2-1	-	TRBD2	14	CASSVGLAGAEQFF	TGTGCCAGCAGCGTTGGGCTAGCGGGGGCTGAGCAGTTCTTC
TRBV30	TRBJ1-5	-	-	13	CAWSLGRDQPQHF	TGTGCCTGGAGTTTGGGTAGGGATCAGCCCCAGCATTTT
TRBV5-1	TRBJ1-2	-	-	16	CASGPGTPIAGVGYTF	TGCGCCAGCGGACCCGGGACGCCAATTGCCGGAGTTGGCTACACCTTC
TRBV7-2	TRBJ1-1	-	TRBD1	13	CASSRQGVTEAFF	TGTGCCAGCAGCCGACAGGGGGTCACTGAAGCTTTCTTT
TRBV21-1	TRBJ2-7	-	-	14	CASSKVGLVYEQYF	TGTGCCAGCAGCAAAGTAGGCCTAGTCTACGAGCAGTACTTC
TRBV7-2	TRBJ2-3	once	-	11	CASSPVETQYF	TGTGCCAGCAGCCCGGTTGAGACGCAGTATTTT
TRBV6-5	TRBJ1-4	-	-	14	CASSYSETGEKLFF	TGTGCCAGCAGTTACTCCGAAACGGGTGAAAAACTGTTTTTT
TRBV7-2	TRBJ2-7	few	-	15	CASSLQGVSAGEQYF	TGTGCCAGCAGCTTACAGGGTGTTTCCGCCGGCGAGCAGTACTTC
TRBV25-1	TRBJ2-5	-	TRBD1	15	CASSPGQRGQETQYF	TGTGCCAGCAGTCCGGGACAGAGAGGCCAAGAGACCCAGTACTTC
TRBV4-1	TRBJ1-1	-	-	13	CASSQGPGTEAFF	TGCGCCAGCAGCCAAGGCCCGGGCACTGAAGCTTTCTTT
TRBV24-1	TRBJ2-7	-	-	13	CATEGAGGYEQYF	TGTGCCACCGAAGGGGCCGGTGGGTACGAGCAGTACTTC
TRBV4-2	TRBJ1-6	once	-	13	CASKGQNNSPLHF	TGTGCCAGCAAAGGACAGAATAATTCACCCCTCCACTTT
TRBV7-9	TRBJ2-7	-	-	15	CASSLSQGPHYEQYF	TGTGCCAGCAGCTTAAGTCAGGGACCCCATTACGAGCAGTACTTC
TRBV19	TRBJ2-7	once	-	14	CASKTGLTSYEQYF	TGTGCCAGCAAGACAGGCCTCACCTCCTACGAGCAGTACTTC
TRBV6-5	TRBJ2-7	-	-	15	CASSYSPAGTYEQYF	TGTGCCAGCAGTTATAGCCCCGCAGGCACCTACGAGCAGTACTTC
TRBV11-2	TRBJ2-7	-	-	11	CASSPYYEQYF	TGTGCCAGCAGCCCCTACTACGAGCAGTACTTC
TRBV27	TRBJ2-2	-	-	14	CASTFTPNTGELFF	TGTGCCAGCACCTTCACACCCAACACCGGGGAGCTGTTTTTT
TRBV11-2	TRBJ1-6	-	-	16	CASSALLAGLNSPLHF	TGTGCCAGCAGCGCCCTCCTAGCAGGGTTGAATTCACCCCTCCACTTT
TRBV6-2/TRBV6-3	TRBJ1-5	-	-	14	CASSYSGGNQPQHF	TGTGCCAGCAGTTACTCGGGGGGCAATCAGCCCCAGCATTTT
TRBV30	TRBJ1-6	-	-	15	CAWSVGEGGNSPLHF	TGTGCCTGGAGTGTAGGGGAGGGCGGGAATTCACCCCTCCACTTT
TRBV12-3/TRBV12-4	TRBJ2-7	once	-	12	CASRGQGYEQYF	TGTGCCAGCAGGGGACAAGGCTACGAGCAGTACTTC
TRBV5-1	TRBJ1-1	-	TRBD1	18	CASSLVGQGAGPNTEAFF	TGCGCCAGCAGCTTGGTTGGACAGGGGGCCGGACCGAACACTGAAGCTTTCTTT
TRBV5-8	TRBJ2-7	-	-	12	CASRGLGYEQYF	TGTGCCAGCAGGGGGCTAGGATACGAGCAGTACTTC
TRBV19	TRBJ2-7	-	-	15	CASSIAHRQSYEQYF	TGTGCCAGTAGTATAGCCCACAGGCAATCCTACGAGCAGTACTTC
TRBV7-2	TRBJ2-3	-	TRBD2	14	CASSKREGLDTQYF	TGTGCCAGCAGTAAGCGGGAGGGCCTAGATACGCAGTATTTT
TRBV5-8	TRBJ1-3	-	-	14	CASSWLSFGNTIYF	TGTGCCAGCAGCTGGTTGAGTTTCGGAAACACCATATATTTT
TRBV30	TRBJ2-7	-	-	12	CATKGESYEQYF	TGTGCCACAAAGGGGGAGTCCTACGAGCAGTACTTC
TRBV28	TRBJ2-7	-	-	12	CASSPLVSEQYF	TGTGCCAGCAGCCCCCTTGTATCCGAGCAGTACTTC
TRBV27	TRBJ1-6	few	-	14	CASSLVGEKSPLHF	TGTGCCAGCAGTTTAGTAGGAGAGAAATCACCCCTCCACTTT
TRBV5-1	TRBJ1-6	-	-	17	CASSSDNGQSHNSPLHF	TGCGCCAGCAGCAGCGATAACGGACAATCCCATAATTCACCCCTCCACTTT
TRBV5-5	TRBJ2-7	once	-	14	CASSLIGGAYEQYF	TGTGCCAGCAGCTTGATCGGGGGTGCCTACGAGCAGTACTTC